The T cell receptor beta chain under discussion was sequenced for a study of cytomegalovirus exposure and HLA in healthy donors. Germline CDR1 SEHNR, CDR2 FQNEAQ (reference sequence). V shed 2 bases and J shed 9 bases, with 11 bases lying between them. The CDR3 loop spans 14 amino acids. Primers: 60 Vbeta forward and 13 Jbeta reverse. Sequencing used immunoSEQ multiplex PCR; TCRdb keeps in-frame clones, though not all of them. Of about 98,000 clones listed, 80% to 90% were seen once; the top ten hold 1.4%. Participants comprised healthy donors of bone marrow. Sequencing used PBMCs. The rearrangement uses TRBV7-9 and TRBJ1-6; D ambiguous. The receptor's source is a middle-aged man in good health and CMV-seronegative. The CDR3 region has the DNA TGTGCCAGCAGCTTAACCCAGGCAGGTTCACCCCTCCACTTT. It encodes CASSLTQAGSPLHF.